This TCR beta chain originates from a study of blood T cell repertoires in COVID-19. Study-level information: Both acute and convalescent COVID-19 samples were obtained from the United States, Italy and Spain. Sources were T cells, B-cell-depleted T cells, or PBMCs; the material itself was cDNA or gDNA.

Some clones are missing from TCRdb's copy, which holds only in-frame ones; the method was immunoSEQ multiplex PCR. The repertoire includes about 200,000 clones, about 86% of them detected once, and approximately 4.8% sits in the top ten. Everyone who took part was roughly 18 to 89 years old, and they came from about two dozen US areas. Clinical histories supplied by participants themselves formed the basis of cohort assignment. Germline V gives CDR1 MNHEY, CDR2 SVGAGI. The V and J ends lost 2 bases and 3 bases respectively, with 13 bases between them. The CDR3 has 15 residues. Sequences were obtained from PBMCs or T cells enriched from blood (not recorded which). The genes are TRBV6-5 and TRBJ1-1, with D unresolved. The receptor comes from a woman in her twenties or thirties who had been exposed to COVID-19. CDR3 nucleotides: TGTGCCAGCAGTTACAAGGCAGGATTGGACACTGAAGCTTTCTTT. Its protein is CASSYKAGLDTEAFF.